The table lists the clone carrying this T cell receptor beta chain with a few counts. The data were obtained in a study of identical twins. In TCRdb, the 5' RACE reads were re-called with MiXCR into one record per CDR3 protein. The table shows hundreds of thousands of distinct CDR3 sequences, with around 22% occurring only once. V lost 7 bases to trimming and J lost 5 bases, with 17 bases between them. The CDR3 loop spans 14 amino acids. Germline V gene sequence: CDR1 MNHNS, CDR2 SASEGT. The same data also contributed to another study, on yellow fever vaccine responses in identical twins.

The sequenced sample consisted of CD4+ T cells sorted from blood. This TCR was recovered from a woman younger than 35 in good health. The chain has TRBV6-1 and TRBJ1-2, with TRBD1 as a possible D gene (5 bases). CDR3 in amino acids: CASTHGQTAYGYTF. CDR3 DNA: TGTGCCAGCACCCACGGGCAGACAGCATATGGCTACACCTTC.